These T cell receptor beta chains were read from a single sample in a study of blood T cell repertoires in COVID-19. The data were produced by immunoSEQ multiplex PCR, yet TCRdb's version contains in-frame clones alone and is incomplete. The sample has fewer than 200,000 clones; 74% are singletons. Sequences were obtained from peripheral blood. These receptors all come from a woman at least 80 years old with acute or convalescent COVID-19. The CDR3 runs from the conserved cysteine through the conserved F or W. The order of the fields is V gene, CDR3 protein.

>TRBV27
CASSRQGAYGYTF
>TRBV29-1
CSVEDLVSGYGYTF
>TRBV10-3
CATASGDTEAFF
>TRBV27
CATPSGDTQYF
>TRBV5-1
CASSSGQPGANVLTF
>TRBV24-1
CATSDPSDRVNEQFF
>TRBV7-8
CASSLNFGQGGNSPLHF
>TRBV28
CASSETAYSNQPQHF
>TRBV3-1/TRBV3-2
CASSHRGGGSSYEQYF
>TRBV28
CASSWTSLGGELFF
>TRBV6-4
CASRVQESYEQYF
>TRBV28
CASSSAGEANEKLFF
>TRBV5-1
CASSSTAYEQYF
>TRBV6-6
CASSPLGGASGYTF
>TRBV5-1
CASSPEGRNTEAFF
>TRBV19
CASSIIQLPGSYNEQFF
>TRBV18
CASSRGGVTEKLFF
>TRBV5-1
CASRLLPGTVNTEAFF